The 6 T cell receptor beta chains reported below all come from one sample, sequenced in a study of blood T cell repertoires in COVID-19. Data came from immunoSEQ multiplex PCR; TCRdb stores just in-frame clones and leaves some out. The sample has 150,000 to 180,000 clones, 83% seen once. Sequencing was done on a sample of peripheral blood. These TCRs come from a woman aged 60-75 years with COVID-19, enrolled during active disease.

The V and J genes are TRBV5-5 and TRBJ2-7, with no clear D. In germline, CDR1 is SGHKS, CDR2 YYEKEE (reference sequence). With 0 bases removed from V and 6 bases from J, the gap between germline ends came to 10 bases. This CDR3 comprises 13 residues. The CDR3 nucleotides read TGTGCCAGCAGCTTGGAGTCAGTTGTCGAGCAGTACTTC. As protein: CASSLESVVEQYF. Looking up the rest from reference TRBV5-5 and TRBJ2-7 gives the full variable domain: DAGVTQSPTHLIKTRGQQVTLRCSPISGHKSVSWYQQVLGQGPQFIFQYYEKEERGRGNFPDRFSARQFPNYSSELNVNALLLGDSALYLCASSLESVVEQYFGPGTRLTVT.

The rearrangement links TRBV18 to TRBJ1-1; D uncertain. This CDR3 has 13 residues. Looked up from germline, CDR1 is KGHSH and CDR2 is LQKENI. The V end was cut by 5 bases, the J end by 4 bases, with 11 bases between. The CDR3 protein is CASSSGEGTEAFF. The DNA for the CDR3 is TGTGCCAGCTCATCGGGAGAGGGCACTGAAGCTTTCTTT.

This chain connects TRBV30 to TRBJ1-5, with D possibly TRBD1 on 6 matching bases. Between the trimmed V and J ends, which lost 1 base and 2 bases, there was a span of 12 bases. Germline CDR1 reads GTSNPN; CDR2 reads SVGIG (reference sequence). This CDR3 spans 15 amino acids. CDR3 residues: CAWSGRGSRNQPQHF. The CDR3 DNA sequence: TGTGCCTGGAGTGGCAGGGGTTCGCGCAATCAGCCCCAGCATTTT. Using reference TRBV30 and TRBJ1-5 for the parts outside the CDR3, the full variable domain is SQTIHQWPATLVQPVGSPLSLECTVEGTSNPNLYWYRQAAGRGLQLLFYSVGIGQISSEVPQNLSASRPQDRQFILSSKKLLLSDSGFYLCAWSGRGSRNQPQHFGDGTRLSIL.

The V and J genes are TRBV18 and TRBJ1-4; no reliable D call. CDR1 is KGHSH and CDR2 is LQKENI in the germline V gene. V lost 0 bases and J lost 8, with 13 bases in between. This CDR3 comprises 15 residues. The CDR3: CASSPPEGPREKLFF. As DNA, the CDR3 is TGTGCCAGCTCACCACCGGAGGGCCCTAGAGAAAAACTGTTTTTT.

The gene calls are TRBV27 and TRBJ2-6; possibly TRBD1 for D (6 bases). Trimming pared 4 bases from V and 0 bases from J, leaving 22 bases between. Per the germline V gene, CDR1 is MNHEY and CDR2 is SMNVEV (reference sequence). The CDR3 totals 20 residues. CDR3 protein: CASSSQRGHRKTSGANVLTF. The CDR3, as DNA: TGTGCCAGCAGTTCCCAGAGGGGACACCGAAAGACCTCTGGGGCCAACGTCCTGACTTTC.

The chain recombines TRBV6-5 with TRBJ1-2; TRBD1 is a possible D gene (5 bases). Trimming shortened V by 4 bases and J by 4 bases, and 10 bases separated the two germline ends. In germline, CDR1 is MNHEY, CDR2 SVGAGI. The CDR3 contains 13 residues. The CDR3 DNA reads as TGTGCCAGCAGTTTGACAGCTTCCTATGGCTACACCTTC. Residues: CASSLTASYGYTF.